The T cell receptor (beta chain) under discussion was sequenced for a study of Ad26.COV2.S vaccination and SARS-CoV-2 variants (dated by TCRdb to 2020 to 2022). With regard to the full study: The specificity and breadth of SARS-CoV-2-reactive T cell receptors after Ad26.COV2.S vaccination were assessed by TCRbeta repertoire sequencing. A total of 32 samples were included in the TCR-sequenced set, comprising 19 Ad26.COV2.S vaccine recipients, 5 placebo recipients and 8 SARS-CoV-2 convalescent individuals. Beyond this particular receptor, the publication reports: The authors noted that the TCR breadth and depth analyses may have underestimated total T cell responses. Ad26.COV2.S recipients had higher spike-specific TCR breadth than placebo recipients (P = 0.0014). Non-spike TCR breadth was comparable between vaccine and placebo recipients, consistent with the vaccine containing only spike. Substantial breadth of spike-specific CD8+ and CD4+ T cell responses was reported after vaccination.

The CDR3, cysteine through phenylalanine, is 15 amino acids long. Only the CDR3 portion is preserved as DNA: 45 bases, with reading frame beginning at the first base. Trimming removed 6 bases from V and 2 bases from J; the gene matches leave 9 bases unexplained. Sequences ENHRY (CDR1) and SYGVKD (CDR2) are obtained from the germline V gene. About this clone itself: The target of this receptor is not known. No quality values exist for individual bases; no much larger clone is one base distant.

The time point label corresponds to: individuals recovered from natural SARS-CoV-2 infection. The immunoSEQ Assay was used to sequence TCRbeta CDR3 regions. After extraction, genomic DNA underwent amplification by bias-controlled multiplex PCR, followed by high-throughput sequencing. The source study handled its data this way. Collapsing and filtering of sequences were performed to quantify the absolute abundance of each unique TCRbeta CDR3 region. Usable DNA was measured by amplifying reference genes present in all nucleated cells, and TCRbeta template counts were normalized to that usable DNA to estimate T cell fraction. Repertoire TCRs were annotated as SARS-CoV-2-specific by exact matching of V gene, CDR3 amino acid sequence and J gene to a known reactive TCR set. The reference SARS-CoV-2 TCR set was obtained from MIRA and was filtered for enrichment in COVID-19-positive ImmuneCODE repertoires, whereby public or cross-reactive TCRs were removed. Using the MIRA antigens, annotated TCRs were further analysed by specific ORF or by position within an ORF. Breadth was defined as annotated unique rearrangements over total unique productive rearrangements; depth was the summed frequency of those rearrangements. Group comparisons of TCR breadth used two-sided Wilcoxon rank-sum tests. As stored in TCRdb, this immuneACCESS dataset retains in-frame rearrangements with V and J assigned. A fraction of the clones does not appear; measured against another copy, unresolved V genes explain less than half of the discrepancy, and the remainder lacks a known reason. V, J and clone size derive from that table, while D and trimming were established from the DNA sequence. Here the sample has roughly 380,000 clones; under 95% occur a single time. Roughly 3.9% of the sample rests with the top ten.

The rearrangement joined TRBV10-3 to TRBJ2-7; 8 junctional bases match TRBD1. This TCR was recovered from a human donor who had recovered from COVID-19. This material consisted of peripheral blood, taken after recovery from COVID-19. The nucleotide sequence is TGTGCCATCAGGAGCGACAGGGGTTTGGCCTACGAGCAGTACTTC. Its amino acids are CAIRSDRGLAYEQYF.